Detailed here is one T cell receptor beta chain. This clonotype was counted only a few times. What this receptor recognizes is not known. Base-call qualities are not available, and no considerably larger clone is one nucleotide away. The sample belongs to a study of T-cell memory formation after mild COVID-19 (dated by TCRdb to about 2021). Study-wide context: TCR sequence clusters from the two donors were found to be largely donor specific. In a couple of donors, T-cell clones that expanded and contracted after mild COVID-19 were tracked by sequencing TCRalpha and TCRbeta repertoires over time. Two young, previously healthy adult volunteers made up the cohort, one male and one female.

General conclusions and limits of the study: Some responding clones were found in pre-infection memory, which suggests that pre-existing cross-reactive memory T cells took part in the SARS-CoV-2 response. The second-wave clones that peaked on day 37 were not confirmed to be SARS-CoV-2 specific. Contracting CD4+ clones were found mainly in CM and EM memory subsets, while CD8+ clones were enriched in EMRA. Clones that contracted from day 15 to 85 showed balanced CD4/CD8 phenotypes, whereas a second wave of clones that expanded from day 15 to 37 leaned towards CD4+. The study included only two mild cases, and larger cohorts that include severe cases with pre-infection samples were judged to be necessary.

PBMCs were isolated by Ficoll-Paque density gradient centrifugation. TCRdb records Illumina NovaSeq 6000 as the sequencer. Using 5'RACE with constant-segment primers, TCRalpha and TCRbeta cDNA libraries were constructed, with sample barcodes and unique molecular identifiers added in the process. Trizol reagent was used to extract RNA from every sample. Amplification of the libraries took two PCR steps, and the second step added a second sample barcode plus Illumina TruSeq adapters. Sequencing of the libraries was done on an Illumina NovaSeq, producing 2 x 150 bp paired-end reads. From the authors' description of their analysis: With migec v1.2.7, reads were demultiplexed and then collapsed into UMI-guided consensus sequences. Using mixcr v2.1.11, UMI consensuses were aligned to TRA and TRB V and J templates and then assembled into clonotypes. A clonotype was counted as expanded or contracted only if both edgeR and NoisET called the change significant, with noise models trained on biological replicates. For edgeR calls, the thresholds were a false discovery rate-adjusted p below 0.01 and a log2 fold-change of 1. As an exploratory analysis of dynamics, max-normalized trajectories of the 1000 most abundant clonotypes were examined with PCA combined with hierarchical clustering. Separately sequenced CD4+ and CD8+ repertoires were used to assign a CD4 or CD8 phenotype to each responding clone. TCRdb redid the processing of the public reads, applying fastp at Q25 and MiXCR, and retained in-frame beta chains. A single entry per CDR3 protein holds the most common genes and DNA from its merged rows. TCRdb assigned the V and J calls; the authors' analysis was not used. The sample includes 200,000 to 250,000 distinct CDR3 sequences, with under 12% observed a single time. 2.5% to 3.5% of the sample comes from the top ten.

This TCR was sampled from a man younger than 35 who had mild COVID-19 (a few samples of this study predate the infection). The sample titles of this study are shuffled in the database, so cell type and time point are left out; the donor was told from shared clones. Source material: PBMCs or a T cell subset sorted from them (not recorded which).

The CDR3 region reads CASSTRGGQGTDTQYF. The DNA reads TGTGCCAGCAGCACCAGGGGGGGTCAAGGCACAGATACGCAGTATTTT. Recombination linked TRBV7-3 to TRBJ2-3; the D gene is possibly TRBD1 or TRBD2, each agreeing over 7 bases. Taken from the germline V gene, the CDR1 and CDR2 loops are SGHTA and FQGTGA. Cut back by 5 bases and 1 base, the V and J ends lie 16 bases apart. The CDR3, from cysteine to phenylalanine, totals 16 residues. Just CDR3 DNA is preserved here, 48 bases in frame from base 1. With the portions outside the CDR3 filled from the reference TRBV7-3 and TRBJ2-3 genes, the complete variable region becomes GAGVSQTPSNKVTEKGKYVELRCDPISGHTALYWYRQSLGQGPEFLIYFQGTGAADDSGLPNDRFFAVRPEGSVSTLKIQRTERGDSAVYLCASSTRGGQGTDTQYFGPGTRLTVL.